This TCR beta chain was sequenced in a study of lymphopenia after photon versus proton radiotherapy. Profiled with immunoSEQ multiplex PCR; TCRdb holds only in-frame clones, not every one. The data contain tens of thousands of clones, around four fifths of them seen just once; the ten biggest clones take up approximately 1.4%. As for this clone: The target antigen is unknown.

Study results and caveats: Better survival with proton therapy was suggested as possible, not demonstrated.

CDR3 length equals 14 residues. Trimming at V came to 3 bases and at J to 8 bases, leaving 7 bases not matched to a gene. In germline, CDR1 is SGHDT, CDR2 YYEEEE. The gene calls are TRBV5-6 and TRBJ2-3; TRBD2 matches at 9 bases. The sample was peripheral blood, taken from a patient treated with proton-based radiotherapy. The sequence was collected from a man in his 60s with pancreatic cancer. CDR3 amino acids: CASSWGSGRGTQYF. CDR3 nucleotide sequence: TGTGCCAGCAGCTGGGGTAGCGGGAGAGGTACGCAGTATTTT.